This T cell receptor beta chain was found in a study of T cells in tuberculosis. Across the whole study: CD1B tetramers identified T cells specific for mycobacterial lipid GMM. Study-wide results and caveats: T cells binding CD1B-GMM tetramer weakly possibly escaped the sort.

V lost 5 bases and J lost 14, with 16 bases in between. Germline V gene sequence: CDR1 LNHDA, CDR2 SQIVND (reference sequence). The length of the CDR3 is 13 residues. Sorting used thawed, overnight-rested PBMC stained with anti-CD3, a viability dye and GMM-loaded CD1B tetramer. C32 glucose monomycolate from Rhodococcus equi was loaded onto the CD1B tetramers. From each donor, some 100,000 tetramer-negative cells were sorted. Repertoires were generated with immunoSEQ multiplex PCR, while TCRdb's copy carries only in-frame clones and drops some. This table has roughly 60,000 clones, 80% to 85% appearing once.

The sequencing input was CD1b-GMM tetramer-negative cells sorted from PBMCs. J is TRBJ1-6 and V is TRBV19, with D hard to call. The source of this sequence is an adult woman with latent tuberculosis. CDR3 in amino acids: CASSLNSVESLHF. CDR3 coding DNA: TGTGCCAGTAGTTTAAACAGTGTGGAATCCCTCCACTTT.